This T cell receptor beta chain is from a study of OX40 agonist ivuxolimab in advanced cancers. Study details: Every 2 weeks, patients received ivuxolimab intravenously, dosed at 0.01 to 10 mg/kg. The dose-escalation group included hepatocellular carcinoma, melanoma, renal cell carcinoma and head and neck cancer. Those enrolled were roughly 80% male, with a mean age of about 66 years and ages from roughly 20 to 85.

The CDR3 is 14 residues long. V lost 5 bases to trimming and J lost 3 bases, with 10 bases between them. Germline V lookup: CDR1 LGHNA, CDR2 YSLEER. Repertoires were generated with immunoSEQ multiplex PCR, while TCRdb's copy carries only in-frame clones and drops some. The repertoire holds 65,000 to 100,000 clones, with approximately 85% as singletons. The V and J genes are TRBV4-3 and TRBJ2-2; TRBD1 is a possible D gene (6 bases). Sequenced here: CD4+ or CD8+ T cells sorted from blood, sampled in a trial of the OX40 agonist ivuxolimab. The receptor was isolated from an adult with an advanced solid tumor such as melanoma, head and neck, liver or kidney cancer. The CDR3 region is CASSTGLDTGELFF. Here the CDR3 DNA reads TGCGCCAGCAGCACAGGGTTGGACACCGGGGAGCTGTTTTTT.